These T cell receptor beta chains were read from a single sample in a study of blood T cell repertoires in COVID-19. The method was immunoSEQ multiplex PCR; TCRdb's version includes in-frame clones alone and lacks a portion of them. Among about 280,000 clones listed, roughly 90% were seen once. Material: peripheral blood. Every receptor here comes from a man younger than 35 with active or convalescent COVID-19. Both conserved end residues are part of each CDR3. Each record gives: J gene, D gene, V gene, clone size, CDR3 protein, CDR3 DNA. D genes are given only for firm matches. Some rows have no size entry. The others give once, few or many, or a class for an expanded clone.

J gene: TRBJ2-2; D gene: -; V gene: TRBV6-2/TRBV6-3; clone size: -; CDR3 protein: CASSRHRNTNTGELFF; CDR3 DNA: TGTGCCAGCAGCCGACACAGAAATACAAACACCGGGGAGCTGTTTTTT
J gene: TRBJ1-5; D gene: -; V gene: TRBV6-2/TRBV6-3; clone size: -; CDR3 protein: CASSPSKLQPQHF; CDR3 DNA: TGTGCCAGCAGCCCAAGCAAGCTCCAGCCCCAGCATTTT
J gene: TRBJ2-1; D gene: TRBD2; V gene: TRBV5-1; clone size: many; CDR3 protein: CASSLGLAGVGFNEQFF; CDR3 DNA: TGCGCCAGCAGCTTGGGGCTAGCGGGGGTGGGATTCAATGAGCAGTTCTTC
J gene: TRBJ2-7; D gene: TRBD2; V gene: TRBV5-1; clone size: -; CDR3 protein: CASSLTSGYEQYF; CDR3 DNA: TGCGCCAGCAGCTTGACTAGCGGGTACGAGCAGTACTTC
J gene: TRBJ2-1; D gene: -; V gene: TRBV18; clone size: -; CDR3 protein: CASSPQQGINEQFF; CDR3 DNA: TGTGCCAGCTCACCTCAACAGGGTATCAATGAGCAGTTCTTC
J gene: TRBJ1-6; D gene: TRBD1; V gene: TRBV9; clone size: once; CDR3 protein: CASSVETGGKSPLHF; CDR3 DNA: TGTGCCAGCAGCGTAGAAACAGGGGGGAAGTCACCCCTCCACTTT
J gene: TRBJ1-1; D gene: -; V gene: TRBV30; clone size: -; CDR3 protein: CAWSLVTGLNTEAFF; CDR3 DNA: TGTGCCTGGAGTCTTGTTACGGGGTTGAACACTGAAGCTTTCTTT
J gene: TRBJ2-7; D gene: TRBD1; V gene: TRBV4-1; clone size: -; CDR3 protein: CASSSGGYEQYF; CDR3 DNA: TGCGCCAGCAGCTCAGGGGGCTACGAGCAGTACTTC
J gene: TRBJ2-1; D gene: -; V gene: TRBV2; clone size: -; CDR3 protein: CASRSGVSYNEQFF; CDR3 DNA: TGTGCCAGCAGGTCGGGAGTTTCCTACAATGAGCAGTTCTTC
J gene: TRBJ1-4; D gene: TRBD1; V gene: TRBV7-9; clone size: many; CDR3 protein: CASSQRQGGEKLFF; CDR3 DNA: TGTGCCAGCAGCCAGAGACAGGGTGGCGAAAAACTGTTTTTT
J gene: TRBJ2-7; D gene: -; V gene: TRBV9; clone size: -; CDR3 protein: CASSNPYRDEQYF; CDR3 DNA: TGTGCCAGCAGCAATCCGTACAGGGACGAGCAGTACTTC
J gene: TRBJ2-7; D gene: -; V gene: TRBV5-1; clone size: -; CDR3 protein: CASSLYLNIQAPSPYEQYF; CDR3 DNA: TGCGCCAGCAGCTTGTATTTGAACATACAGGCCCCTTCTCCCTACGAGCAGTACTTC
J gene: TRBJ2-5; D gene: TRBD2; V gene: TRBV13; clone size: -; CDR3 protein: CASSLLGTSGGQETQYF; CDR3 DNA: TGTGCCAGCAGCCTATTGGGGACTAGCGGGGGACAAGAGACCCAGTACTTC
J gene: TRBJ2-1; D gene: -; V gene: TRBV7-9; clone size: -; CDR3 protein: CASRSRAGISYNEQFF; CDR3 DNA: TGTGCCAGCAGAAGCAGGGCGGGAATCTCCTACAATGAGCAGTTCTTC
J gene: TRBJ2-1; D gene: TRBD2; V gene: TRBV27; clone size: -; CDR3 protein: CASSLLAGGRYNEQFF; CDR3 DNA: TGTGCCAGCAGTCTCCTAGCGGGGGGCCGGTACAATGAGCAGTTCTTC
J gene: TRBJ2-1; D gene: -; V gene: TRBV24-1; clone size: once; CDR3 protein: CATSDLGQKEQFF; CDR3 DNA: TGTGCCACCAGTGATTTGGGACAAAAGGAGCAGTTCTTC
J gene: TRBJ1-6; D gene: -; V gene: TRBV5-5; clone size: few; CDR3 protein: CASSSGNNNSPLHF; CDR3 DNA: TGTGCCAGCAGCTCAGGCAATAATAATTCACCCCTCCACTTT
J gene: TRBJ2-7; D gene: -; V gene: TRBV6-2/TRBV6-3; clone size: -; CDR3 protein: CASSYALGRAGSSYEQYF; CDR3 DNA: TGTGCCAGCAGTTACGCCCTGGGTCGGGCGGGGAGCTCCTACGAGCAGTACTTC
J gene: TRBJ1-2; D gene: TRBD1; V gene: TRBV7-9; clone size: -; CDR3 protein: CASSPGTGGGGYTF; CDR3 DNA: TGTGCCAGCAGCCCCGGGACAGGGGGTGGAGGCTACACCTTC
J gene: TRBJ2-7; D gene: -; V gene: TRBV5-1; clone size: -; CDR3 protein: CASSPAGGVGEQYF; CDR3 DNA: TGCGCCAGCAGCCCCGCCGGAGGAGTCGGCGAGCAGTACTTC
J gene: TRBJ2-3; D gene: TRBD2; V gene: TRBV4-1; clone size: -; CDR3 protein: CASSHRSGGGVLTDTQYF; CDR3 DNA: TGCGCCAGCAGCCATCGGTCGGGGGGGGGAGTTTTAACAGATACGCAGTATTTT
J gene: TRBJ1-1; D gene: -; V gene: TRBV19; clone size: -; CDR3 protein: CASSGHKTGKNTEAFF; CDR3 DNA: TGTGCCAGTAGTGGTCATAAGACAGGAAAGAACACTGAAGCTTTCTTT
J gene: TRBJ1-4; D gene: -; V gene: TRBV6-1; clone size: -; CDR3 protein: CASSEARGAGNEKLFF; CDR3 DNA: TGTGCCAGCAGTGAAGCACGGGGGGCAGGGAATGAAAAACTGTTTTTT
J gene: TRBJ1-1; D gene: TRBD1; V gene: TRBV18; clone size: -; CDR3 protein: CASSPIGTGVSFF; CDR3 DNA: TGTGCCAGCTCACCTATAGGGACAGGGGTGTCTTTCTTT
J gene: TRBJ1-3; D gene: -; V gene: TRBV7-8; clone size: once; CDR3 protein: CASSLTAGSGNTIYF; CDR3 DNA: TGTGCCAGCAGCTTGACAGCGGGCTCTGGAAACACCATATATTTT
J gene: TRBJ1-2; D gene: -; V gene: TRBV11-2; clone size: once; CDR3 protein: CASSLEAGRTGYTF; CDR3 DNA: TGTGCCAGCAGCTTAGAGGCGGGTAGGACCGGCTACACCTTC
J gene: TRBJ2-7; D gene: -; V gene: TRBV10-2; clone size: -; CDR3 protein: CASRVGGGGAYEQYF; CDR3 DNA: TGCGCCAGCAGAGTTGGGGGGGGCGGGGCCTACGAGCAGTACTTC
J gene: TRBJ2-1; D gene: -; V gene: TRBV11-2; clone size: -; CDR3 protein: CASSVWSGISVF; CDR3 DNA: TGTGCCAGCAGCGTGTGGTCAGGGATATCGGTCTTC
J gene: TRBJ1-1; D gene: TRBD1; V gene: TRBV3-1/TRBV3-2; clone size: -; CDR3 protein: CASSRAGTGVPEAFF; CDR3 DNA: TGTGCCAGCAGCCGAGCCGGGACAGGGGTACCTGAAGCTTTCTTT
J gene: TRBJ1-2; D gene: -; V gene: TRBV5-6; clone size: -; CDR3 protein: CASSLETSYGYTF; CDR3 DNA: TGTGCCAGCAGCTTGGAGACAAGCTATGGCTACACCTTC
J gene: TRBJ2-1; D gene: TRBD2; V gene: TRBV6-4; clone size: large; CDR3 protein: CASSVTSGDYNEQFF; CDR3 DNA: TGTGCCAGCAGCGTCACTAGCGGAGACTACAATGAGCAGTTCTTC
J gene: TRBJ2-3; D gene: -; V gene: TRBV7-3; clone size: -; CDR3 protein: CASSLTRDNTDTQYF; CDR3 DNA: TGTGCCAGCAGCTTAACTCGGGACAACACAGATACGCAGTATTTT
J gene: TRBJ1-5; D gene: -; V gene: TRBV18; clone size: -; CDR3 protein: CASSPRERQPQHF; CDR3 DNA: TGTGCCAGCTCACCAAGAGAACGGCAGCCCCAGCATTTT
J gene: TRBJ1-3; D gene: -; V gene: TRBV7-2; clone size: -; CDR3 protein: CASSNTGPSGNTIYF; CDR3 DNA: TGTGCCAGCAGCAACACAGGGCCGTCTGGAAACACCATATATTTT
J gene: TRBJ2-3; D gene: TRBD2; V gene: TRBV6-1; clone size: -; CDR3 protein: CASSERIAGGITDTQYF; CDR3 DNA: TGTGCCAGCAGTGAAAGGATAGCGGGGGGGATCACAGATACGCAGTATTTT
J gene: TRBJ2-7; D gene: -; V gene: TRBV5-1; clone size: once; CDR3 protein: CASSLWAGESYEQYF; CDR3 DNA: TGCGCCAGCAGCTTGTGGGCAGGGGAAAGCTACGAGCAGTACTTC
J gene: TRBJ2-5; D gene: TRBD1; V gene: TRBV5-6; clone size: -; CDR3 protein: CASSLEGAPWGETQYF; CDR3 DNA: TGTGCCAGCAGCTTGGAGGGGGCACCCTGGGGAGAGACCCAGTACTTC
J gene: TRBJ2-2; D gene: -; V gene: TRBV9; clone size: -; CDR3 protein: CASSVSGTGELFF; CDR3 DNA: TGTGCCAGCAGCGTTTCCGGTACCGGGGAGCTGTTTTTT
J gene: TRBJ1-1; D gene: -; V gene: TRBV4-1; clone size: -; CDR3 protein: CASSQDGNRNMNTEAFF; CDR3 DNA: TGCGCCAGCAGCCAAGATGGTAACAGGAACATGAACACTGAAGCTTTCTTT
J gene: TRBJ1-4; D gene: -; V gene: TRBV28; clone size: -; CDR3 protein: CASRGAWINEKLFF; CDR3 DNA: TGTGCCAGCAGGGGGGCCTGGATTAATGAAAAACTGTTTTTT
J gene: TRBJ1-1; D gene: -; V gene: TRBV7-8; clone size: -; CDR3 protein: CASAEVSEAFF; CDR3 DNA: TGTGCCAGCGCGGAAGTGTCTGAAGCTTTCTTT
J gene: TRBJ2-1; D gene: -; V gene: TRBV6-5; clone size: -; CDR3 protein: CASSYPGSNNEQFF; CDR3 DNA: TGTGCCAGCAGTTACCCGGGATCTAACAATGAGCAGTTCTTC
J gene: TRBJ2-6; D gene: TRBD2; V gene: TRBV5-1; clone size: -; CDR3 protein: CASGGAGANVLTF; CDR3 DNA: TGCGCCAGCGGGGGGGCTGGGGCCAACGTCCTGACTTTC
J gene: TRBJ2-1; D gene: -; V gene: TRBV7-8; clone size: -; CDR3 protein: CASSTPRRDSGRNEQFF; CDR3 DNA: TGTGCCAGCAGCACTCCCAGGCGGGACTCCGGGAGAAATGAGCAGTTCTTC
J gene: TRBJ2-1; D gene: TRBD2; V gene: TRBV25-1; clone size: -; CDR3 protein: CASSPRGGGTYNEQFF; CDR3 DNA: TGTGCCAGCAGCCCCAGGGGCGGGGGGACTTACAATGAGCAGTTCTTC
J gene: TRBJ2-7; D gene: TRBD1; V gene: TRBV2; clone size: once; CDR3 protein: CASSHDPVQGASYEQYF; CDR3 DNA: TGTGCCAGCAGTCACGACCCCGTTCAGGGGGCGTCCTACGAGCAGTACTTC
J gene: TRBJ1-4; D gene: -; V gene: TRBV18; clone size: -; CDR3 protein: CASSPSQRGTNEKLFF; CDR3 DNA: TGTGCCAGCTCACCCTCTCAAAGGGGAACTAATGAAAAACTGTTTTTT
J gene: TRBJ1-1; D gene: -; V gene: TRBV5-6; clone size: -; CDR3 protein: CASSLLGGGTEAFF; CDR3 DNA: TGTGCCAGCAGCTTGCTTGGGGGAGGCACTGAAGCTTTCTTT
J gene: TRBJ2-5; D gene: -; V gene: TRBV5-6; clone size: once; CDR3 protein: CASSLATGQETQYF; CDR3 DNA: TGTGCCAGCAGCTTGGCTACAGGGCAAGAGACCCAGTACTTC
J gene: TRBJ2-1; D gene: TRBD2; V gene: TRBV19; clone size: -; CDR3 protein: CASRPAGGDTYNEQFF; CDR3 DNA: TGTGCCAGTAGACCAGCGGGGGGGGATACGTACAATGAGCAGTTCTTC
J gene: TRBJ2-1; D gene: TRBD2; V gene: TRBV19; clone size: few; CDR3 protein: CASSIVSGGVGEQFF; CDR3 DNA: TGTGCCAGTAGTATAGTCAGCGGGGGGGTCGGTGAGCAGTTCTTC
J gene: TRBJ2-5; D gene: TRBD2; V gene: TRBV11-2; clone size: -; CDR3 protein: CASRIAGRKETQYF; CDR3 DNA: TGTGCCAGCAGGATAGCGGGGAGGAAAGAGACCCAGTACTTC
J gene: TRBJ1-1; D gene: -; V gene: TRBV27; clone size: -; CDR3 protein: CASRMGGGPEAFF; CDR3 DNA: TGTGCCAGCAGGATGGGGGGAGGCCCTGAAGCTTTCTTT
J gene: TRBJ2-7; D gene: -; V gene: TRBV27; clone size: once; CDR3 protein: CASSLGANSPYEQYF; CDR3 DNA: TGTGCCAGCAGTTTAGGGGCAAATTCCCCCTACGAGCAGTACTTC
J gene: TRBJ1-1; D gene: -; V gene: TRBV3-1/TRBV3-2; clone size: -; CDR3 protein: CASSYNGGSTEAFF; CDR3 DNA: TGTGCCAGCAGCTACAATGGGGGGAGCACTGAAGCTTTCTTT
J gene: TRBJ1-4; D gene: TRBD1; V gene: TRBV6-5; clone size: -; CDR3 protein: CASSYSAGGSEKLFF; CDR3 DNA: TGTGCCAGCAGTTACTCGGCAGGGGGGAGTGAAAAACTGTTTTTT
J gene: TRBJ1-6; D gene: -; V gene: TRBV2; clone size: -; CDR3 protein: CASSELSGPNSPLHF; CDR3 DNA: TGTGCCAGCAGTGAATTATCTGGGCCGAATTCACCCCTCCACTTT
J gene: TRBJ2-2; D gene: -; V gene: TRBV25-1; clone size: -; CDR3 protein: CASSEAGNTGELFF; CDR3 DNA: TGTGCCAGCAGTGAAGCAGGGAACACCGGGGAGCTGTTTTTT
J gene: TRBJ1-2; D gene: TRBD1; V gene: TRBV27; clone size: -; CDR3 protein: CASSLGQGWGYTF; CDR3 DNA: TGTGCCAGCAGTTTAGGACAGGGCTGGGGCTACACCTTC